These T cell receptor beta chains were read from a single sample in a study of T-cell reconstitution after alpha-beta-depleted transplantation in children. TCRdb reprocessed the PCR reads via MiXCR and lists one record per CDR3 protein. In the table there are a few hundred thousand distinct CDR3 sequences, approximately 10% of which are singletons. The sequencing here drew on PBMCs, taken before TCRalphabeta/CD19-depleted stem cell transplant. The source is a child less than two years old with acute myeloid leukemia, due to receive a stem cell transplant. CDR3s include the opening cysteine and the closing phenylalanine or tryptophan. D genes are given only for firm matches. Only some rows state a clone size, as once, few, many or a class for expanded clones.

clone_size: many
j_call: TRBJ2-7
v_call: TRBV2
d_call: TRBD1
cdr3_aa: CASSEAWTGKDYEQYF
cdr3_nt: TGTGCCAGCAGTGAAGCCTGGACAGGGAAGGACTACGAGCAGTACTTC

clone_size: many
j_call: TRBJ2-7
v_call: TRBV5-1
d_call: TRBD2
cdr3_aa: CASALAGGVSYEQYF
cdr3_nt: TGCGCCAGCGCATTAGCGGGAGGGGTCTCCTACGAGCAGTACTTC

clone_size: many
j_call: TRBJ1-1
v_call: TRBV9
d_call: NA
cdr3_aa: CASSVGSKAEAFF
cdr3_nt: TGTGCCAGCAGCGTAGGATCGAAGGCTGAAGCTTTCTTT

clone_size: many
j_call: TRBJ2-2
v_call: TRBV11-3
d_call: NA
cdr3_aa: CASSTMVTGELFF
cdr3_nt: TGTGCCAGCAGCACAATGGTAACCGGGGAGCTGTTTTTT

clone_size: NA
j_call: TRBJ2-1
v_call: TRBV18
d_call: TRBD2
cdr3_aa: CASSPRTSGRAYNEQFF
cdr3_nt: TGTGCCAGCTCACCTCGGACTAGCGGGAGGGCTTACAATGAGCAGTTCTTC

clone_size: NA
j_call: TRBJ2-4
v_call: TRBV2
d_call: NA
cdr3_aa: CASSSEGAKNIQYF
cdr3_nt: TGTGCCAGCAGCTCGGAGGGTGCCAAAAACATTCAGTACTTC

clone_size: NA
j_call: TRBJ2-2
v_call: TRBV4-2
d_call: NA
cdr3_aa: CASSQVQAGTGELFF
cdr3_nt: TGTGCCAGCAGCCAAGTGCAGGCGGGTACCGGGGAGCTGTTTTTT

clone_size: few
j_call: TRBJ2-1
v_call: TRBV5-5
d_call: TRBD1
cdr3_aa: CASSLRRDRAYNEQFF
cdr3_nt: TGTGCCAGCAGCTTGCGTCGGGACAGGGCGTACAATGAGCAGTTCTTC

clone_size: many
j_call: TRBJ1-6
v_call: TRBV12-3/TRBV12-4
d_call: NA
cdr3_aa: CASRGGSPLHF
cdr3_nt: TGTGCCAGCAGGGGCGGTTCACCCCTCCACTTT

clone_size: many
j_call: TRBJ2-7
v_call: TRBV5-6
d_call: NA
cdr3_aa: CASSLAGSEQYF
cdr3_nt: TGTGCCAGCAGCTTGGCAGGTAGCGAGCAGTACTTC

clone_size: many
j_call: TRBJ2-7
v_call: TRBV6-5
d_call: TRBD2
cdr3_aa: CASRRVERELGEQYF
cdr3_nt: TGTGCCAGCAGGCGGGTCGAGCGGGAGTTGGGGGAGCAGTACTTC

clone_size: many
j_call: TRBJ1-6
v_call: TRBV5-1
d_call: TRBD1
cdr3_aa: CASSMGQGQNSPLHF
cdr3_nt: TGCGCCAGCAGCATGGGACAGGGTCAGAATTCACCCCTCCACTTT

clone_size: many
j_call: TRBJ1-2
v_call: TRBV7-9
d_call: NA
cdr3_aa: CASSLALTETGGYTF
cdr3_nt: TGTGCCAGCAGCTTAGCGCTGACAGAGACTGGGGGCTACACCTTC

clone_size: many
j_call: TRBJ2-2
v_call: TRBV20-1
d_call: NA
cdr3_aa: CSARPGHSTGELFF
cdr3_nt: TGCAGTGCTAGACCAGGGCATAGCACCGGGGAGCTGTTTTTT

clone_size: few
j_call: TRBJ2-7
v_call: TRBV30
d_call: NA
cdr3_aa: CAWSTTGSGYEQYF
cdr3_nt: TGTGCCTGGAGTACCACAGGGAGTGGTTACGAGCAGTACTTC

clone_size: many
j_call: TRBJ2-3
v_call: TRBV7-2
d_call: TRBD1
cdr3_aa: CASSLGGGQGVADTQYF
cdr3_nt: TGTGCCAGCAGCTTAGGAGGCGGACAGGGGGTCGCAGATACGCAGTATTTT

clone_size: many
j_call: TRBJ1-4
v_call: TRBV4-2
d_call: NA
cdr3_aa: CASSQEMRTNEKLFF
cdr3_nt: TGTGCCAGCAGCCAAGAAATGAGGACTAATGAAAAACTGTTTTTT

clone_size: few
j_call: TRBJ2-7
v_call: TRBV28
d_call: TRBD2
cdr3_aa: CASLSGRAHGEQYF
cdr3_nt: TGTGCCAGCCTCAGCGGGAGGGCCCACGGCGAGCAGTACTTC

clone_size: many
j_call: TRBJ1-4
v_call: TRBV7-6
d_call: NA
cdr3_aa: CASSSNTGNIREKLFF
cdr3_nt: TGTGCCAGCAGCTCAAATACAGGGAATATTCGTGAAAAACTGTTTTTT

clone_size: many
j_call: TRBJ2-1
v_call: TRBV7-3
d_call: TRBD2
cdr3_aa: CASSYGLVTDEQFF
cdr3_nt: TGTGCCAGCAGCTACGGACTAGTTACCGATGAGCAGTTCTTC

clone_size: many
j_call: TRBJ1-6
v_call: TRBV6-2/TRBV6-3
d_call: NA
cdr3_aa: CASRTGRGINSPLHF
cdr3_nt: TGTGCCAGCAGAACAGGGCGGGGTATTAATTCACCCCTCCACTTT

clone_size: many
j_call: TRBJ2-1
v_call: TRBV5-5
d_call: NA
cdr3_aa: CASSVGGEQFF
cdr3_nt: TGTGCCAGCAGCGTGGGCGGTGAGCAGTTCTTC

clone_size: many
j_call: TRBJ2-3
v_call: TRBV3-1
d_call: TRBD2
cdr3_aa: CASSRLAGDTDTQYF
cdr3_nt: TGTGCCAGCAGCCGTCTAGCGGGTGACACAGATACGCAGTATTTT

clone_size: many
j_call: TRBJ2-3
v_call: TRBV28
d_call: NA
cdr3_aa: CASSVLTDTQYF
cdr3_nt: TGTGCCAGTTCTGTCCTCACAGATACGCAGTATTTT

clone_size: many
j_call: TRBJ1-2
v_call: TRBV12-3/TRBV12-4
d_call: TRBD1
cdr3_aa: CASSIFKDRAYGYTF
cdr3_nt: TGTGCCAGCAGTATCTTTAAGGACAGGGCCTATGGCTACACCTTC

clone_size: NA
j_call: TRBJ1-1
v_call: TRBV20-1
d_call: NA
cdr3_aa: CSGWELNTETFF
cdr3_nt: TGCAGTGGTTGGGAGCTGAACACTGAAACTTTCTTT

clone_size: many
j_call: TRBJ2-2
v_call: TRBV5-1
d_call: NA
cdr3_aa: CASSLAWDKGTGELFF
cdr3_nt: TGCGCCAGCAGCTTGGCTTGGGATAAGGGGACCGGGGAGCTGTTTTTT

clone_size: many
j_call: TRBJ2-2
v_call: TRBV20-1
d_call: NA
cdr3_aa: CSAYGPSNTGELFF
cdr3_nt: TGCAGTGCTTATGGCCCCTCGAACACCGGGGAGCTGTTTTTT

clone_size: many
j_call: TRBJ2-5
v_call: TRBV11-3
d_call: NA
cdr3_aa: CASSFSGTQYF
cdr3_nt: TGTGCCAGCAGCTTTTCAGGGACCCAGTACTTC

clone_size: NA
j_call: TRBJ1-5
v_call: TRBV18
d_call: TRBD1
cdr3_aa: CASSHGDRGQPQHF
cdr3_nt: TGTGCCAGCTCACATGGAGACAGGGGGCAGCCCCAGCATTTT

clone_size: many
j_call: TRBJ2-7
v_call: TRBV20-1
d_call: TRBD2
cdr3_aa: CSASSGTSGRAYIHEQYF
cdr3_nt: TGCAGTGCTAGCTCCGGGACTAGCGGGAGGGCCTACATCCACGAGCAGTACTTC

clone_size: many
j_call: TRBJ1-1
v_call: TRBV30
d_call: NA
cdr3_aa: CAWSSQGVTEAFF
cdr3_nt: TGTGCCTGGAGTAGCCAGGGCGTAACTGAAGCTTTCTTT

clone_size: many
j_call: TRBJ2-3
v_call: TRBV14
d_call: NA
cdr3_aa: CASSQYRTSTDTQYF
cdr3_nt: TGTGCCAGCAGCCAATATCGAACTAGCACAGATACGCAGTATTTT

clone_size: NA
j_call: TRBJ1-1
v_call: TRBV19
d_call: NA
cdr3_aa: CASRRRDLEEAFF
cdr3_nt: TGTGCCAGTAGACGCCGGGACTTAGAAGAAGCTTTCTTT

clone_size: NA
j_call: TRBJ2-7
v_call: TRBV5-1
d_call: NA
cdr3_aa: CASSFFAGQSSYEQYF
cdr3_nt: TGCGCCAGCAGCTTCTTTGCCGGACAGAGCTCCTACGAGCAGTACTTC

clone_size: many
j_call: TRBJ1-1
v_call: TRBV7-8
d_call: NA
cdr3_aa: CASSLVGGNTEAFF
cdr3_nt: TGTGCCAGCAGCTTAGTAGGAGGGAACACTGAAGCTTTCTTT

clone_size: many
j_call: TRBJ1-3
v_call: TRBV6-5
d_call: NA
cdr3_aa: CASSYSPGNGNTIYF
cdr3_nt: TGTGCCAGCAGTTACTCACCCGGGAATGGAAACACCATATATTTT

clone_size: many
j_call: TRBJ2-5
v_call: TRBV7-2
d_call: TRBD2
cdr3_aa: CASSFSGRRETQYF
cdr3_nt: TGTGCCAGCAGCTTTAGCGGGAGGAGAGAGACCCAGTACTTC